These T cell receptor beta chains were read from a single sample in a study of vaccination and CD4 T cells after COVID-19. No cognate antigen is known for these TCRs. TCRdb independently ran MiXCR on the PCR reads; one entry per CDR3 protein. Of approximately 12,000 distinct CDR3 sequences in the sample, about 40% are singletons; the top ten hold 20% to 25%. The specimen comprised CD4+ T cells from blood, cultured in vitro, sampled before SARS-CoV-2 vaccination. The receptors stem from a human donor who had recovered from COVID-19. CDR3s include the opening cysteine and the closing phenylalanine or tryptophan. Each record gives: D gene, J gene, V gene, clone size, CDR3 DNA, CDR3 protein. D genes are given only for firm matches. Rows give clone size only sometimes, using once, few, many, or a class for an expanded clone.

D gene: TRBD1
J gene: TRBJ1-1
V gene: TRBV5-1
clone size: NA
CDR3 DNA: TGCGCCAGCAGCTTGGACAGGGGGCCGATAAACACTGAAGCTTTCTTT
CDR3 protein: CASSLDRGPINTEAFF

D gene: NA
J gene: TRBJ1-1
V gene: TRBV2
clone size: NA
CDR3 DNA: TGTGCCAGCAGTGTGAGGGGGGTTTTAACTGAAGCTTTCTTT
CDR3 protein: CASSVRGVLTEAFF

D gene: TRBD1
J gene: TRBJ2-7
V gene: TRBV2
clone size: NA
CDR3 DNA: TGTGCCAGCAGTACGGACAGGGTGGACTACGAGCAGTACTTC
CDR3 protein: CASSTDRVDYEQYF

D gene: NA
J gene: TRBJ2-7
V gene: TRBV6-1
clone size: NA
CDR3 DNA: TGTGCCAGCAGTGAAACCGGGACCTCCTACGAGCAGTACTTC
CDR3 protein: CASSETGTSYEQYF

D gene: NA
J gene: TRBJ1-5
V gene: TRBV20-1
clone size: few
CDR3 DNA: TGCAGTGCGAGAACAGGGACTAATCAGCCCCAGCATTTT
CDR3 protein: CSARTGTNQPQHF

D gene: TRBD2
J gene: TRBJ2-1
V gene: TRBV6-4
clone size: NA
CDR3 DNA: TGTGCCAGCAGACGGACAAGCGGGGGAACCTACAATGAGCAGTTCTTC
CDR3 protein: CASRRTSGGTYNEQFF

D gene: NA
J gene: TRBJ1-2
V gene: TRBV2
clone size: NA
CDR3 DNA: TGTGCCAGGACGGACGGAGCTAACTATGGCTACACCTTC
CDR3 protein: CARTDGANYGYTF

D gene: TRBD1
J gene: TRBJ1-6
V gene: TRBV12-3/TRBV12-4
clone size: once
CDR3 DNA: TGTGCCAGCGGGACAGGGGGCGAAAATTCACCCCTCCACTTT
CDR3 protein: CASGTGGENSPLHF

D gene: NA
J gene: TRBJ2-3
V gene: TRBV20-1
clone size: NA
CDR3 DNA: TGCAGTGCTAGAGATGTTTCCAGGGTAGTCACAGATACGCAGTATTTT
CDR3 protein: CSARDVSRVVTDTQYF

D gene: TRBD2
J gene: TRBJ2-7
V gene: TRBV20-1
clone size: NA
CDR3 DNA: TGCAGTGCCCCTTCCCAACTAGCGGGTACCTACGAGCAGTACTTC
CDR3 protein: CSAPSQLAGTYEQYF

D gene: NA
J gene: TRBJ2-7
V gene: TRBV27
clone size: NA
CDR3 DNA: TGTGCCAGCAGACGCGCGGGACCTAGCTCCTACGAGCAGTACTTC
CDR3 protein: CASRRAGPSSYEQYF

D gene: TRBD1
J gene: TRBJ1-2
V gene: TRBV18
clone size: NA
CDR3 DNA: TGTGCCAGCTCACCAGACAGGGCCAACTATGGCTACACCTTC
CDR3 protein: CASSPDRANYGYTF

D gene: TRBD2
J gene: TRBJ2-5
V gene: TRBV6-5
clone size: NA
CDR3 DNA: TGTGCCAGCAGTTCTGGACTAGCGGGGGGTAGGGAGACCCAGTACTTC
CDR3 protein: CASSSGLAGGRETQYF

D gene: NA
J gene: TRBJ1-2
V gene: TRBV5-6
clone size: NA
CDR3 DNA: TGTGCCAGCAGCGTAGACAACTATGGCTACACCTTC
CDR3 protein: CASSVDNYGYTF

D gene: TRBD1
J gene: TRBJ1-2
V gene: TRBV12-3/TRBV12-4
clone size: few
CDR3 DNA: TGTGCCAGCAGGACCGGGACAGGGGGCGGCTACACCTTC
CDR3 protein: CASRTGTGGGYTF

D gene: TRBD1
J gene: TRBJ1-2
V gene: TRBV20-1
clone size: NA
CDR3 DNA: TGCAGTGCTTTGACAGGGAGGGGTGGCTACACCTTC
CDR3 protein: CSALTGRGGYTF

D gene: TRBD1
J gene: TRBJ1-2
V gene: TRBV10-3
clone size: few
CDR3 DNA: TGTGCCATCAGGGGGACAGGGTCTAACTATGGCTACACCTTC
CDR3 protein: CAIRGTGSNYGYTF

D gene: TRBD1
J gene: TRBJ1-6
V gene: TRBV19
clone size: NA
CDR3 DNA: TGTGCCAGTAGTTCGGGACAGGGTTATTCACCCCTCCACTTT
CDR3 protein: CASSSGQGYSPLHF

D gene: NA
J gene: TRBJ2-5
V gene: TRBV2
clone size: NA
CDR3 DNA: TGTGCCAGCGGACAAGAGACCCAGTACTTC
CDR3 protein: CASGQETQYF